This T cell receptor (beta chain) was obtained from a study of T-cell memory formation after mild COVID-19. In the study overall: TCR clusters were mostly donor specific.

This clonotype occurred a few times. The antigen is not known. cDNA libraries for TCR alpha and TCR beta, carrying sample barcodes and UMIs, came from 5'RACE with constant-segment primers. TCRdb reanalysed the 5' RACE reads using MiXCR and keeps one entry per CDR3 protein. The data show 150,000 to 200,000 distinct CDR3 sequences, 10% to 15% seen once. Study outcomes and limitations: Mainly in CM and EM were contracting CD4+ clones; CD8+ were in EMRA. Clones that got smaller from day 15 to 85 had even CD4/CD8, while clones growing later tipped toward CD4+.

Sequenced material: PBMCs or a T cell subset sorted from them (not recorded which). The sequence derives from a man younger than 35 who had mild COVID-19 (a few samples of this study predate the infection). Cell type and time point are not known.

CDR3: CASSLDRVLDGYTF. CDR3 in DNA: TGTGCCAGCTCACTCGACAGGGTGCTAGATGGCTACACCTTC. The J gene is TRBJ1-2, the V gene TRBV18, with 7 bases aligning to TRBD1. Germline V CDR1 and CDR2: KGHSH, LQKENI. Trimming cost V 4 bases and J 6 bases; bases outside gene matches: 8. CDR3 size: 14 residues.